One T cell receptor (beta chain) is described in this entry. This record comes from a study of blood T cell repertoires in COVID-19. The ends were cut back, 3 bases at V and 4 bases at J, with 12 bases in the middle. Germline CDR1 and CDR2: KGHSH and LQKENI. This CDR3 contains 15 residues. Study processing details: Reference gene primers were amplified, and this amplification served to estimate nucleated cell counts. Here immunoSEQ multiplex PCR was the method, and the copy in TCRdb shows in-frame clones only, minus some. That table is the source of V, J and clone size, and D and trimming were worked out from the DNA. Of 90,000 to 150,000 clones in the sample, around 90% are singletons; the top ten hold approximately 0.81%.

Input material: peripheral blood. The TCR comes from a woman in her forties or fifties with active or convalescent COVID-19. The V gene is TRBV18, the J gene TRBJ2-2; tentatively, D is TRBD1 (5 bases). The CDR3 nucleotides are TGTGCCAGCTCACCCTTCGGACAAGCCACCGGGGAGCTGTTTTTT. It encodes CASSPFGQATGELFF.